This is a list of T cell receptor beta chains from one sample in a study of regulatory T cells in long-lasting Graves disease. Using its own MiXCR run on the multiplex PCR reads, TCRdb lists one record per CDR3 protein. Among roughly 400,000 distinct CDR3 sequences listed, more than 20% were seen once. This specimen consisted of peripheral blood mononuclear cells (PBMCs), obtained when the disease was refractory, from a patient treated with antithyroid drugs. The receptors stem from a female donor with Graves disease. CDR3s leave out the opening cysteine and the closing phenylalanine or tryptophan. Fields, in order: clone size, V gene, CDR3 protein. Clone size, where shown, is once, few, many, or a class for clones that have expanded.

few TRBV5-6 ASSLVGVRDTGELF
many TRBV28 ASSFVGTSSSEQY
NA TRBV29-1 SASTETQY
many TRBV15 ATSSMRATNYGYT
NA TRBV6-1 ASSEIPGQGKSEQY
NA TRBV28 ASLKGNTIY
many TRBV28 ASRGPAPGAF
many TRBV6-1 ASSPSQDSYEQY
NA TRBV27 ASIPRSGRCTDTQY
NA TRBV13 ASSSTSGGKTQY
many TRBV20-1 SASYGGNTEAF
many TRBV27 ASSPIQTGDLWAQY
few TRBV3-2 ASRKPTLAGGETQY
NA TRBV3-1 ASSQSPTGGEQY
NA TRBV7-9 ASSSTGEEQY
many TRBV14 ASSQENRRNSPLH
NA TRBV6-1 ASSERTGNYNEQF
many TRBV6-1 ASSANRGETQY
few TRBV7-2 ASSPTGAGSEQF
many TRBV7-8 ASSSGQLPNQPQH
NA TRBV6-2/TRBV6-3 ASSYAPAGGPAGELF
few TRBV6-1 ASSEVLTGELF
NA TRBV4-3 ASSQDYWDEAF
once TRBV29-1 SAASGRGNTGELF
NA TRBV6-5 ASSYLLPTDTQY
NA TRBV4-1 ASSQSQGQFGYT
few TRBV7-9 ASSLGSWEEY
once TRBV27 ASSPRGLRTDTQY